The rows below give T cell receptor beta chains drawn from one sample of a study of T cells after posttransplantation cyclophosphamide. Data came from immunoSEQ multiplex PCR; TCRdb stores just in-frame clones and leaves some out. In total the sample includes 20,000 to 25,000 clones, none of them seen once. This specimen was PBMCs, taken after allogeneic stem cell transplant with posttransplant cyclophosphamide. The receptor source for this set is a male patient aged 18 to 35 who received an allogeneic stem cell transplant from a related donor, was CMV-positive, and had no GVHD. Some T cells may have originated in the graft donor. Both conserved end residues are part of each CDR3. D genes are given only for firm matches. Clone sizes are given selectively: once, few, many, or a class where the clone is expanded.

>TRBD1|TRBV10-3|medium-sized|TRBJ1-1
TGTGCCATCACCCAGACAGGGGAGAACACTGAAGCTTTCTTT
CAITQTGENTEAFF
>-|TRBV5-1|many|TRBJ2-3
TGCGCCAGCAGCTTTCCAGGGGAAGATACGCAGTATTTT
CASSFPGEDTQYF
>-|TRBV19|many|TRBJ2-1
TGTGCCAGTAGTATAAGGCTTGGGAGTCCCAGGCGGGATGAGCAGTTCTTC
CASSIRLGSPRRDEQFF
>-|TRBV30|many|TRBJ1-5
TGTGCCTGGAGTACAGGGAAGCGTGGCGGCTATTTGGTGGGAGAAAATCAGCCCCAGCATTTT
CAWSTGKRGGYLVGENQPQHF
>-|TRBV27|many|TRBJ2-3
TGTGCCAGCAGCGGAGGGTATACGCAGTATTTT
CASSGGYTQYF
>-|TRBV28|-|TRBJ2-7
TGTGCCAGCGGGCAGATCTACGAGCAGTACTTC
CASGQIYEQYF
>TRBD1|TRBV6-6|many|TRBJ1-5
TGTGCCAGCAGTTACACAGACAGGGGTCAGCCCCAGCATTTT
CASSYTDRGQPQHF
>-|TRBV2|many|TRBJ2-2
TGTGCCAGCAGTGAAAACCCCCCCTCAGGGACCGGGGAGCTGTTTTTT
CASSENPPSGTGELFF
>TRBD1|TRBV30|many|TRBJ2-1
TGTGCCTGGAGTATTAAGGGACAGAGTACAAACCAGTTCTTC
CAWSIKGQSTNQFF
>-|TRBV5-5|many|TRBJ2-5
TGTGCCAGCAGCTTAGGGGGCCAAGAGACCCAGTACTTC
CASSLGGQETQYF
>TRBD1|TRBV6-1|many|TRBJ2-7
TGTGCCAGCAGTCGGGACAGGGGACCCTCGTACGAGCAGTACTTC
CASSRDRGPSYEQYF
>-|TRBV7-9|many|TRBJ1-3
TGTGCCAGCAGCTTAGCCGGGATTTCTGGAAACACCATATATTTT
CASSLAGISGNTIYF
>TRBD1|TRBV18|many|TRBJ2-3
TGTGCCAGCTCACCCCGGGACAGGAGCACAGATACGCAGTATTTT
CASSPRDRSTDTQYF
>TRBD2|TRBV5-1|many|TRBJ2-7
TGCGCCAGCAGCTCCCAGGGACTAGCGGGAGGGTTCCACGAGCAGTACTTC
CASSSQGLAGGFHEQYF
>TRBD1|TRBV30|many|TRBJ1-5
TGTGCCTGGAGGACAGGGGGCGATGTAAATCAGCCCCAGCATTTT
CAWRTGGDVNQPQHF
>-|TRBV11-2|many|TRBJ1-6
TGTGCCAGCAGCTTAGCAGGGGAATATTCACCCCTCCACTTT
CASSLAGEYSPLHF
>-|TRBV6-1|many|TRBJ2-3
TGTGCCAGCAGTGAGGCCGGGGGCACAGATACGCAGTATTTT
CASSEAGGTDTQYF
>-|TRBV4-3|many|TRBJ1-3
TGCGCCAGCAGCCAAGGCAACACAGGGTTAGCTGGAAACACCATATATTTT
CASSQGNTGLAGNTIYF
>-|TRBV7-9|many|TRBJ1-4
TGTGCCAGCAGCTTAGGGCCCTCGGGTGTGGAAAAACTGTTTTTT
CASSLGPSGVEKLFF
>-|TRBV5-1|many|TRBJ2-1
TGCGCCAGCAGCTTGGACAAACACTCCTACAATGAGCAGTTCTTC
CASSLDKHSYNEQFF
>TRBD1|TRBV18|many|TRBJ1-2
TGTGCCAGCTCACAGGGGGCGGACTATGGCTACACCTTC
CASSQGADYGYTF
>TRBD2|TRBV19|many|TRBJ2-1
TGTGCCAGTAGTATTGGGAGCGGGAGCTCTTACAATGAGCAGTTCTTC
CASSIGSGSSYNEQFF
>-|TRBV27|few|TRBJ1-2
TGTGCCAGCAGTTTATCGAGCGGAGACTATGGCTACACCTTC
CASSLSSGDYGYTF
>-|TRBV29-1|many|TRBJ2-3
TGCAGCGTTGCTCAAGACTATTCCACAGATACGCAGTATTTT
CSVAQDYSTDTQYF
>TRBD1|TRBV5-1|many|TRBJ2-3
TGCGCCAGCAGCTTGGTAAAGAATCAGGGGGCAGATACGCAGTATTTT
CASSLVKNQGADTQYF
>-|TRBV6-5|many|TRBJ2-2
TGTGCCAGCGTGGGGGGTCCCGGGGAGCTGTTTTTT
CASVGGPGELFF
>-|TRBV11-3|many|TRBJ2-5
TGTGCCAGCATCCCGACGGGGGCCCAGTACTTC
CASIPTGAQYF
>-|TRBV7-2|many|TRBJ2-7
TGTGCCAGCAGCTTAGAGGCTTCTGGCAGCCGCCGCGGTGAGCAGTACTTC
CASSLEASGSRRGEQYF
>TRBD2|TRBV2|many|TRBJ2-7
TGTGCCAGCAGTGAACTAGTTAGCGGGAGATTTTTCTACGAGCAGTACTTC
CASSELVSGRFFYEQYF
>-|TRBV30|many|TRBJ2-4
TGTGCCTGGAGTGGGGGGGGCCGGGAGAAAAACATTCAGTACTTC
CAWSGGGREKNIQYF
>TRBD1|TRBV2|many|TRBJ2-7
TGTGCCAGCAGTGTAGGGACAGGGGTTTCCTACGAGCAGTACTTC
CASSVGTGVSYEQYF
>TRBD1|TRBV10-3|many|TRBJ2-1
TGTGCCATCAGTATAATCCTAGGACAGGGCGTCCACAATGAGCAGTTCTTC
CAISIILGQGVHNEQFF
>TRBD2|TRBV9|many|TRBJ2-2
TGTGCCAGCAGCGTAGTAGCGGGGTCGAACACCGGGGAGCTGTTTTTT
CASSVVAGSNTGELFF
>TRBD1|TRBV30|many|TRBJ2-1
TGTGCCTGGAGTAAGGGACAGGTCTACAATGAGCAGTTCTTC
CAWSKGQVYNEQFF
>-|TRBV19|many|TRBJ1-1
TGTGCCAGTAGTATGGGCAGGGCTGAAGCTTTCTTT
CASSMGRAEAFF
>TRBD2|TRBV7-3|many|TRBJ2-3
TGTGCCAGCAGCTCCTCTGGGGGGGGCACAGATACGCAGTATTTT
CASSSSGGGTDTQYF
>-|TRBV7-9|many|TRBJ1-1
TGTGCCAGCAGCTTGCGGGTCATGAACACTGAAGCTTTCTTT
CASSLRVMNTEAFF
>-|TRBV27|-|TRBJ1-6
TGTGCCAGCACCCACGCAGATAGCAATTCACCCCTCCACTTT
CASTHADSNSPLHF
>TRBD1|TRBV10-3|many|TRBJ2-7
TGTGCCATCAGTCACAGGGGTGATGAGCAGTACTTC
CAISHRGDEQYF
>-|TRBV5-1|many|TRBJ1-3
TGCGCCAGCAGCTTGGAGGGGCAGCTTCTCGGAAACACCATATATTTT
CASSLEGQLLGNTIYF
>-|TRBV7-2|many|TRBJ2-5
TGTGCCAGCAGCTTAGCGCGGTGGGAGACCCAGTACTTC
CASSLARWETQYF
>TRBD2|TRBV5-4|few|TRBJ2-3
TGTGCCAGCAGCTTTAGGGCGGGTGGCGGCGGGAGAAGGAGCACAGATACGCAGTATTTT
CASSFRAGGGGRRSTDTQYF
>-|TRBV11-2|many|TRBJ2-1
TGTGCCAGCAGCTCCGGACAGCCTTACAATGAGCAGTTCTTC
CASSSGQPYNEQFF
>TRBD1|TRBV30|many|TRBJ1-1
TGTGCCTGGAGTCCGGGACAGGGCTTCACTGAAGCTTTCTTT
CAWSPGQGFTEAFF
>TRBD2|TRBV29-1|-|TRBJ2-7
TGCAGCGTTGGGGAGGGTCCCAACTACGAGCAGTACTTC
CSVGEGPNYEQYF
>-|TRBV4-1|many|TRBJ2-3
TGCGCCAGCAGCCAAGGGGAGGGCACAGATACGCAGTATTTT
CASSQGEGTDTQYF
>-|TRBV28|many|TRBJ2-7
TGTGCCAGCAGTTTCAGATCTAGCTACGAGCAGTACTTC
CASSFRSSYEQYF
>-|TRBV6-4|many|TRBJ2-3
TGTGCCAGCAGCCCCCTTCTACGAGAGAGCACAGATACGCAGTATTTT
CASSPLLRESTDTQYF
>TRBD1|TRBV10-1|few|TRBJ2-7
TGCGCCAGCGGGGGACAGGGGAAGTCCTACGAGCAGTACTTC
CASGGQGKSYEQYF
>TRBD1|TRBV5-1|many|TRBJ1-2
TGCGCCAGCAGGGGGACAGGGACGGGTGGCTACACCTTC
CASRGTGTGGYTF
>TRBD2|TRBV2|many|TRBJ2-2
TGTGCCAGCGGACTAGTTGGGGAGCTGTTTTTT
CASGLVGELFF
>-|TRBV5-1|many|TRBJ2-3
TGCGCCAGCAGCTTGTTGCCCCGGGGGTCGGATACGCAGTATTTT
CASSLLPRGSDTQYF
>TRBD1|TRBV19|many|TRBJ2-4
TGTGCCAGTAGACACCTCGGGACAGGTGCCAAAAACATTCAGTACTTC
CASRHLGTGAKNIQYF
>-|TRBV2|many|TRBJ1-5
TGTGCCAGCGGGCGGCAGGGGCGAAATCAGCCCCAGCATTTT
CASGRQGRNQPQHF
>-|TRBV11-2|many|TRBJ2-7
TGTGCCAGCAGCTTACTCAGGGGATGGCGGGTGCAGTACTTC
CASSLLRGWRVQYF
>-|TRBV2|many|TRBJ2-7
TGTGCCAGCAGCCCGTTGCGCGAGCAGTACTTC
CASSPLREQYF
>TRBD1|TRBV6-5|many|TRBJ1-2
TGTGCCAGCAGTTATCTAAGGGACAGGGGTAACTATGGCTACACCTTC
CASSYLRDRGNYGYTF
>TRBD2|TRBV4-2|many|TRBJ2-7
TGTGCCAGCAGCCAAGTCCTAGTCGGGAGGGCCGACGAGCAGTACTTC
CASSQVLVGRADEQYF
>TRBD1|TRBV28|many|TRBJ1-2
TGTGCCAGCAACGAACTGGGGACAGCTCGTGGCTACACCTTC
CASNELGTARGYTF